This entry lists 25 T cell receptor beta chains sequenced from one sample in a study of CD8+ T cells in alopecia areata. Sequencing used cDNA as its template, made by extracting RNA and reverse transcribing it. Profiling relied on immunoSEQ multiplex PCR, and the TCRdb table lists in-frame clones only, not all of them. Of 60,000 to 65,000 clones listed, 44% were seen once; the top ten hold just over 50%. Material for sequencing was NKG2D-low CD8+ T cells sorted from blood. These TCRs come from a human donor with alopecia areata.

The genes are TRBV19 and TRBJ2-1; D is perhaps TRBD1 or TRBD2 (6 bases each). Germline CDR1 and CDR2: LNHDA and SQIVND (reference sequence). The CDR3 is 14 amino acids. V dropped 3 bases and J dropped 7 bases, with 13 bases sitting between them. The CDR3 is CASSIEGGWNEQFF. The CDR3 nucleotides read TGTGCCAGTAGTATTGAGGGGGGCTGGAATGAGCAGTTCTTC.

CDR3 sequence reads: CASSSDTLDRSRDEQYF. CDR3 DNA sequence: TGTGCCAGCAGCTCCGATACACTTGACAGGTCTAGGGACGAGCAGTACTTC. V and J are TRBV7-3 and TRBJ2-7; D might be TRBD1 (6 bases). Trimming cost V 4 bases and J 5 bases, with 24 bases left between them. Germline-derived CDR1 and CDR2 are SGHTA and FQGTGA. This CDR3 contains 17 residues.

This clone was recorded once. V usage is TRBV7-9 and J usage is TRBJ2-3; 11 bases map to TRBD2. This CDR3 region has 16 residues. Per germline, CDR1 SEHNR and CDR2 FQNEAQ (reference sequence). Trimming removed 4 bases from V and 4 bases from J; junction bases left unmatched: 7. This CDR3 is CASSSTLAGAPDTQYF. CDR3 DNA sequence: TGTGCCAGCAGCTCGACACTAGCGGGGGCTCCAGATACGCAGTATTTT. Based on the CDR3 plus reference TRBV7-9 and TRBJ2-3, the full variable domain is DTGVSQNPRHKITKRGQNVTFRCDPISEHNRLYWYRQTLGQGPEFLTYFQNEAQLEKSRLLSDRFSAERPKGSFSTLEIQRTEQGDSAMYLCASSSTLAGAPDTQYFGPGTRLTVL.

The chain employs TRBV7-7 and TRBJ2-3; possible D gene TRBD1, 6 bases. Germline assignment: CDR1 SSHAT and CDR2 FNYEAQ (reference sequence). CDR3 size: 12 residues. This chain's CDR3 is CASQGTTDTQYF. The CDR3, as DNA: TGTGCTAGTCAGGGGACCACAGATACGCAGTATTTT.

The chain carries TRBV5-6 and TRBJ2-7, with unresolved D. Germline V gene lookup returns CDR1 SGHDT and CDR2 YYEEEE. The CDR3 is 13 amino acids. The V and J ends lost 4 bases and 1 base respectively, with 9 bases between them. DNA of the CDR3: TGTGCCAGCAGCCCGGGCAGGTCCTACGAGCAGTACTTC. Protein sequence: CASSPGRSYEQYF.

The chain couples TRBV2 to TRBJ2-1, with D tentatively TRBD2 (6 bases). The germline gives CDR1 SNHLY, CDR2 FYNNEI. The CDR3 runs to 16 residues. Trimming cost V 2 bases and J 8 bases, with 19 bases left between them. The CDR3, as DNA: TGTGCCAGCAGTGAAACGGCCGGGAGAGGAGGGGATGAGCAGTTCTTC. Its protein product is CASSETAGRGGDEQFF.

This clone was seen more than once but under ten times. The rearrangement joins TRBV28 to TRBJ2-1; D gene unclear. The CDR3 length is 12 residues. Germline CDR1 and CDR2: MDHEN and SYDVKM. Trimming took off 3 bases at V and 7 bases at J, with 7 bases between the two ends. CDR3 sequence (DNA): TGTGCCAGCAGTTTCATGTGGAATGAGCAGTTCTTC. It is translated as CASSFMWNEQFF.

The rearrangement joins TRBV5-1 to TRBJ2-1; D not resolved. This CDR3 is 15 amino acids long. CDR1 and CDR2 (germline): SGHRS, YFSETQ. The V end was cut by 3 bases, the J end by 8 bases, with 18 bases between. CDR3 DNA: TGCGCCAGCAGCTCTAGAAGACCCCCGCTCGATGAGCAGTTCTTC. This sequence encodes CASSSRRPPLDEQFF.

The genes are TRBV7-2 and TRBJ2-6; D uncertain. This CDR3 region has 15 residues. The germline CDR1 and CDR2 sequences are SGHTA and FQGNSA. V dropped 5 bases and J dropped 2 bases, with 10 bases sitting between them. The DNA for the CDR3 is TGTGCCAGCAGCACCCAGTGGGCTGGGGCCAACGTCCTGACTTTC. Residues: CASSTQWAGANVLTF.

The V and J genes are TRBV29-1 and TRBJ2-3; TRBD1 might be the D (6 bases). The CDR3 contains 13 residues. CDR1 and CDR2 from the germline V gene are SQVTM and ANQGSEA. V was shortened by 5 bases and J by 4 bases, with 13 bases between the two germline ends. In DNA form, the CDR3 reads TGCAGCGTTACCATCTACAGGGCAGATACGCAGTATTTT. It yields the protein CSVTIYRADTQYF.

This rearrangement joins TRBV7-2 to TRBJ2-7; a possible D gene is TRBD1 (7 bases). The CDR3 runs 14 residues. The V and J ends lost 1 base and 5 bases respectively, with 12 bases between them. Germline-derived CDR1 and CDR2 are SGHTA and FQGNSA. The CDR3 nucleotides read TGTGCCAGCAGCTTAGGCGGGACAGAAAACGAGCAGTACTTC. Encoded protein: CASSLGGTENEQYF. Drawing the rest from reference TRBV7-2 and TRBJ2-7, the complete variable domain is GAGVSQSPSNKVTEKGKDVELRCDPISGHTALYWYRQSLGQGLEFLIYFQGNSAPDKSGLPSDRFSAERTGGSVSTLTIQRTQQEDSAVYLCASSLGGTENEQYFGPGTRLTVT.

The chain couples TRBV9 to TRBJ1-1; 8 nucleotides align to TRBD1. V was pared by 2 bases and J by 11 bases, with 11 bases of the junction left unmatched. Germline CDR1 and CDR2: SGDLS and YYNGEE. The CDR3 has 14 residues. CDR3 nucleotide sequence: TGTGCCAGCAGCGTTGGGACAGGCCAACGGATGGCTTTCTTT. This gives the protein CASSVGTGQRMAFF.

This clone has more than one count but fewer than ten. DNA of the CDR3: TGCGCCAGCAGCTTGGAATTCTACGAGCAGTACTTC. Its protein is CASSLEFYEQYF. V gene TRBV5-1 combines with J gene TRBJ2-7; D gene unclear. CDR1 is SGHRS, CDR2 YFSETQ, per germline. Deletions cut 0 bases from V and 3 bases from J, with 4 bases between. CDR3 length: 12 amino acids.

This clone showed up just once. The V gene is TRBV4-3, the J gene TRBJ2-5, with D perhaps matching TRBD2 (7 bases). Trimming shortened V by 5 bases and J by 5 bases, and 18 bases separated the two germline ends. The CDR3 has 15 residues. The V gene's germline CDR1 is LGHNA and CDR2 YSLEER. CDR3 coding DNA: TGCGCCAGCAGCTCCGGTGGGGGGGCCGGGGAGACCCAGTACTTC. Translation gives CASSSGGGAGETQYF.

CDR3 sequence reads: CASGPGLSYNEQFF. CDR3 DNA: TGTGCCAGTGGACCAGGCCTCTCCTACAATGAGCAGTTCTTC. The chain recombines TRBV19 with TRBJ2-1; the D is unclear. CDR1 and CDR2 (germline): LNHDA, SQIVND (reference sequence). Trimming took off 8 bases at V and 0 bases at J, with 11 bases between the two ends. The CDR3 contains 14 residues.

This clone came up a few times. This sequence joins TRBV5-4 and TRBJ2-2; D uncertain. This CDR3 has 15 amino acids. The germline V gene has CDR1 SGHNT and CDR2 YYREEE (reference sequence). The germline V and J ends were trimmed by 3 bases and 4 bases, with 13 bases remaining between them. CDR3 DNA sequence: TGTGCCAGCAGCTCGTCCCCATATGGCACCGGGGAGCTGTTTTTT. It specifies CASSSSPYGTGELFF. The entire variable domain, with the rest obtained from reference TRBV5-4 and TRBJ2-2, is as follows: ETGVTQSPTHLIKTRGQQVTLRCSSQSGHNTVSWYQQALGQGPQFIFQYYREEENGRGNFPPRFSGLQFPNYSSELNVNALELDDSALYLCASSSSPYGTGELFFGEGSRLTVL.

This clone was seen a handful of times. J is TRBJ2-1 and V is TRBV2; 7 bases match TRBD2. The germline V gene encodes CDR1 SNHLY and CDR2 FYNNEI. The junction had 11 bases not matched to a gene; V was cut back by 2 bases and J by 7 bases. The CDR3 extends over 16 amino acids. The CDR3 loop is CASSERAASGRNEQFF. CDR3 bases: TGTGCCAGCAGTGAAAGGGCGGCTAGCGGACGGAATGAGCAGTTCTTC.

The chain uses TRBV5-4 and TRBJ2-7, with 8 positions matching TRBD1. This CDR3 has 13 amino acids. CDR1 and CDR2 from the germline V gene are SGHNT and YYREEE (reference sequence). Unmatched junction bases numbered 4, after V lost 5 bases and J lost 3 bases. The CDR3 coding sequence is TGTGCCAGCAGGACCGGGACAGGCTACGAGCAGTACTTC. Amino acid sequence: CASRTGTGYEQYF.

This clone was seen a few times. The rearrangement uses TRBV10-3 and TRBJ2-5, with 7 bases aligning to TRBD1. CDR1 and CDR2 from the germline V gene are ENHRY and SYGVKD. V lost 2 bases to trimming and J lost 3 bases; unmatched junction nucleotides: 6. The CDR3 has 15 amino acids. Here the CDR3 reads CAISELGTAKETQYF. The CDR3 DNA sequence: TGTGCCATCAGTGAGCTTGGGACAGCCAAAGAGACCCAGTACTTC.

This rearrangement joins TRBV27 to TRBJ2-7, with 7 positions matching TRBD1. The germline gives CDR1 MNHEY, CDR2 SMNVEV (reference sequence). The CDR3 runs to 13 residues. V trimming: 5 bases; J trimming: 8 bases; junction bases outside the gene matches: 9. The CDR3, as DNA: TGTGCCAGCAGTCGTAGACAGGGTAGACAGCAGTACTTC. Translating gives CASSRRQGRQQYF.

This clone has a handful of counts. The gene calls are TRBV5-1 and TRBJ2-1; 7 bases line up with TRBD2. Germline CDR1 reads SGHRS; CDR2 reads YFSETQ. Trimming removed 0 bases from V and 4 bases from J; junction bases left unmatched: 7. CDR3 length: 16 amino acids. CDR3 residues: CASSLEGGSIYNEQFF. The CDR3 region has the DNA TGCGCCAGCAGCTTGGAGGGCGGGAGTATTTACAATGAGCAGTTCTTC.

The rearrangement joins TRBV27 to TRBJ1-1; TRBD1 agrees at 11 bases. V trimming: 7 bases; J trimming: 9 bases; junction bases outside the gene matches: 16. The CDR3 covers 16 residues. Germline V gives CDR1 MNHEY, CDR2 SMNVEV (reference sequence). The CDR3 DNA reads TGTGCCAGCACCGACGGGACAGGGGGACGGTTCGGGAAAGCTTTCTTT. This gives the protein CASTDGTGGRFGKAFF.

This clone was counted only a few times. CDR3 residues: CASTQSILAGYNEQFF. The CDR3 nucleotides are TGTGCCAGCACCCAATCCATACTAGCGGGCTACAATGAGCAGTTCTTC. This chain uses TRBV7-8 with TRBJ2-1; 9 bases are shared with TRBD2. There are 16 residues in the CDR3. V was pared by 7 bases and J by 3 bases, with 10 bases of the junction left unmatched. In germline, CDR1 is SGHVS, CDR2 FQNEAQ.

J is TRBJ1-1 and V is TRBV30; D not resolved. Deletions cut 4 bases from V and 1 base from J, with 10 bases between. CDR3 length: 13 amino acids. Germline assignment: CDR1 GTSNPN and CDR2 SVGIG (reference sequence). CDR3 in amino acids: CAWKDRSNTEAFF. The CDR3 DNA follows: TGTGCCTGGAAAGACCGCTCGAACACTGAAGCTTTCTTT.

This clone was counted a single time. The gene calls are TRBV4-1 and TRBJ2-1, with no clear D. Germline CDR1 MGHRA, CDR2 YSYEKL. Trimming left V 3 bases short and J 7 bases short, with 13 bases between. The length of the CDR3 is 14 residues. The CDR3 DNA is TGCGCCAGCAGCCAGGGAACCGGATGGAATGAGCAGTTCTTC. Translated, it gives CASSQGTGWNEQFF.